These T cell receptor beta chains were read from a single sample in a study of response to subunit inactivated influenza vaccine. TCRdb reanalysed the RT-PCR reads using MiXCR and keeps one entry per CDR3 protein. The profile shows approximately 500,000 distinct CDR3 sequences, approximately 13% of them singletons. The sample in question was PBMCs from blood, obtained 40 to 50 days after vaccination. These receptors all come from a man aged 50-60 years who received an inactivated influenza vaccine. CDR3s include the opening cysteine and the closing phenylalanine or tryptophan. A D gene is named only where the DNA matches it firmly. The size field is filled for only some rows; it gives once, few, many or a size class.

D: NA
V: TRBV4-3
J: TRBJ1-2
size: NA
length: 14
CDR3: CASSQDFQGRGYTF
DNA: TGCGCCAGCAGCCAAGATTTCCAGGGAAGAGGCTACACCTTC

D: NA
V: TRBV29-1
J: TRBJ2-7
size: few
length: 14
CDR3: CSVETPWPSNEQYF
DNA: TGCAGCGTTGAAACGCCCTGGCCTTCCAACGAGCAGTACTTC

D: TRBD2
V: TRBV5-1
J: TRBJ2-1
size: NA
length: 18
CDR3: CASSPMGGDSKNYNEQFF
DNA: TGCGCCAGCAGCCCGATGGGAGGGGACTCGAAAAACTACAATGAGCAGTTCTTC

D: NA
V: TRBV15
J: TRBJ2-3
size: NA
length: 15
CDR3: CATSRVLAATDTQYF
DNA: TGTGCCACTAGCAGAGTATTAGCGGCAACAGATACGCAGTATTTT

D: TRBD2
V: TRBV12-3/TRBV12-4
J: TRBJ2-3
size: NA
length: 14
CDR3: CASSVGLVTDTQYF
DNA: TGTGCCAGCAGTGTAGGACTAGTTACAGATACGCAGTATTTT

D: TRBD1
V: TRBV7-2
J: TRBJ2-7
size: NA
length: 14
CDR3: CASSWGQGLREQYF
DNA: TGTGCCAGCAGCTGGGGACAGGGGCTTAGGGAGCAGTACTTC

D: TRBD1
V: TRBV3-1
J: TRBJ2-5
size: NA
length: 14
CDR3: CASSQGTGGKTQYF
DNA: TGTGCCAGCAGCCAGGGTACAGGGGGAAAGACCCAGTACTTC

D: NA
V: TRBV5-1
J: TRBJ1-1
size: few
length: 14
CDR3: CASSLAFRGSQAFF
DNA: TGCGCCAGCAGCTTGGCCTTTCGGGGGAGCCAGGCTTTCTTT

D: TRBD1
V: TRBV6-2/TRBV6-3
J: TRBJ2-7
size: NA
length: 13
CDR3: CASTSSDRDEQYF
DNA: TGTGCCAGCACCTCCTCCGACAGGGACGAGCAGTACTTC

D: NA
V: TRBV12-3/TRBV12-4
J: TRBJ2-5
size: NA
length: 16
CDR3: CASSELAGYSQETQYF
DNA: TGTGCCAGCAGCGAATTGGCGGGTTACAGCCAAGAGACCCAGTACTTC

D: NA
V: TRBV20-1
J: TRBJ1-5
size: few
length: 15
CDR3: CSARGLAGMGQPQHF
DNA: TGCAGTGCTAGAGGCTTGGCAGGGATGGGTCAGCCCCAGCATTTT

D: NA
V: TRBV7-2
J: TRBJ2-5
size: many
length: 13
CDR3: CASSLVDVGTQYF
DNA: TGTGCCAGCAGCTTAGTAGACGTCGGGACCCAGTACTTC

D: NA
V: TRBV29-1
J: TRBJ2-1
size: many
length: 12
CDR3: CSVEPGPNEQFF
DNA: TGCAGCGTTGAACCGGGCCCCAATGAGCAGTTCTTC

D: NA
V: TRBV6-1
J: TRBJ1-6
size: NA
length: 15
CDR3: CATALRDNYNSPLHF
DNA: TGTGCCACCGCACTCAGGGATAACTATAATTCACCCCTCCACTTT

D: TRBD1
V: TRBV12-3/TRBV12-4
J: TRBJ1-2
size: few
length: 16
CDR3: CASRSPAGGKMHGYTF
DNA: TGTGCCAGCCGATCCCCGGCAGGGGGCAAGATGCATGGCTACACCTTC

D: NA
V: TRBV6-1
J: TRBJ2-1
size: NA
length: 15
CDR3: CASSRIGGTYNEQFF
DNA: TGTGCCAGCAGCAGAATAGGGGGTACCTACAATGAGCAGTTCTTC

D: TRBD1
V: TRBV12-3/TRBV12-4
J: TRBJ2-1
size: NA
length: 15
CDR3: CASSFARTGANEQFF
DNA: TGTGCCAGCAGTTTCGCGAGGACAGGAGCGAATGAGCAGTTCTTC

D: NA
V: TRBV20-1
J: TRBJ2-2
size: few
length: 13
CDR3: CSARPGSTGELFF
DNA: TGCAGTGCTAGACCAGGGAGCACCGGGGAGCTGTTTTTT

D: NA
V: TRBV28
J: TRBJ2-5
size: few
length: 17
CDR3: CASSLSLGLNSFETQYF
DNA: TGTGCCAGCAGTTTATCACTAGGACTAAACTCATTTGAGACCCAGTACTTC

D: TRBD2
V: TRBV7-2
J: TRBJ2-1
size: few
length: 15
CDR3: CASSLVVAGDNEQFF
DNA: TGTGCCAGCAGCTTAGTTGTAGCGGGGGACAATGAGCAGTTCTTC

D: NA
V: TRBV29-1
J: TRBJ2-7
size: NA
length: 11
CDR3: CSVGGNYEQYF
DNA: TGCAGCGTTGGCGGCAACTACGAGCAGTACTTC

D: NA
V: TRBV29-1
J: TRBJ1-1
size: NA
length: 10
CDR3: CSATQTEAFF
DNA: TGCAGCGCGACACAGACTGAAGCTTTCTTT

D: NA
V: TRBV5-6
J: TRBJ1-3
size: few
length: 13
CDR3: CASSLGPSYTIYF
DNA: TGTGCCAGCAGCTTGGGACCGTCTTACACCATATATTTT

D: NA
V: TRBV20-1
J: TRBJ1-2
size: NA
length: 16
CDR3: CSARDTSAPGGYGYTF
DNA: TGCAGTGCTAGAGATACGTCGGCCCCGGGAGGGTATGGCTACACCTTC

D: NA
V: TRBV27
J: TRBJ2-2
size: NA
length: 15
CDR3: CASRTRYRNTGELFF
DNA: TGTGCCAGCAGAACGCGTTACAGAAACACCGGGGAGCTGTTTTTT

D: TRBD1
V: TRBV9
J: TRBJ1-1
size: many
length: 15
CDR3: CASSRGTGGNTEAFF
DNA: TGTGCCAGCAGCAGAGGGACAGGGGGGAACACTGAAGCTTTCTTT

D: NA
V: TRBV12-3/TRBV12-4
J: TRBJ2-6
size: NA
length: 15
CDR3: CASGLTSSGANVLTF
DNA: TGTGCCAGCGGACTTACAAGCTCTGGGGCCAACGTCCTGACTTTC

D: NA
V: TRBV4-2
J: TRBJ2-1
size: NA
length: 17
CDR3: CASSQMTAVSSYNEQFF
DNA: TGTGCCAGCAGCCAAATGACCGCCGTTAGCTCCTACAATGAGCAGTTCTTC

D: NA
V: TRBV10-2
J: TRBJ2-7
size: NA
length: 13
CDR3: CASSELGSSEQYF
DNA: TGCGCCAGCAGTGAATTGGGGTCTAGCGAGCAGTACTTC

D: NA
V: TRBV11-2
J: TRBJ1-1
size: few
length: 16
CDR3: CASSLRRTVMNTEAFF
DNA: TGTGCCAGCAGCTTAAGACGGACAGTTATGAACACTGAAGCTTTCTTT

D: NA
V: TRBV24-1
J: TRBJ1-2
size: few
length: 14
CDR3: CATSDFEHNYGYTF
DNA: TGTGCCACCAGTGATTTTGAGCATAACTATGGCTACACCTTC

D: NA
V: TRBV5-4
J: TRBJ2-3
size: few
length: 14
CDR3: CASSRTRDPDTQYF
DNA: TGTGCCAGCAGCAGGACCAGGGATCCAGATACGCAGTATTTT

D: NA
V: TRBV28
J: TRBJ2-7
size: few
length: 12
CDR3: CASRSQGLEQYF
DNA: TGTGCCAGCAGGAGCCAGGGCCTGGAGCAGTACTTC

D: NA
V: TRBV11-2
J: TRBJ2-7
size: many
length: 17
CDR3: CASSLDLLAGISYEQYF
DNA: TGTGCCAGCAGCTTAGATCTTCTCGCGGGGATATCCTACGAGCAGTACTTC

D: NA
V: TRBV4-2
J: TRBJ2-2
size: once
length: 16
CDR3: CASSQYWGVNTGELFF
DNA: TGTGCCAGCAGCCAATACTGGGGGGTGAACACCGGGGAGCTGTTTTTT

D: TRBD1
V: TRBV4-3
J: TRBJ2-7
size: many
length: 15
CDR3: CASSQEEGQGHEQYF
DNA: TGCGCCAGCAGCCAAGAGGAGGGACAGGGCCACGAGCAGTACTTC

D: NA
V: TRBV20-1
J: TRBJ1-4
size: many
length: 16
CDR3: CSARNPAAVHNEKLFF
DNA: TGCAGTGCTAGAAACCCTGCCGCGGTTCATAATGAAAAACTGTTTTTT

D: NA
V: TRBV20-1
J: TRBJ2-5
size: few
length: 13
CDR3: CSARRGARETQYF
DNA: TGCAGTGCTAGAAGGGGGGCGCGAGAGACCCAGTACTTC

D: NA
V: TRBV5-6
J: TRBJ1-5
size: NA
length: 12
CDR3: CASSSAGGPQHF
DNA: TGTGCCAGCAGCTCGGCTGGTGGGCCCCAGCATTTT

D: TRBD1
V: TRBV2
J: TRBJ1-6
size: NA
length: 15
CDR3: CASRGQGPYNSPLHF
DNA: TGTGCCAGCAGGGGACAGGGACCCTATAATTCACCCCTCCACTTT

D: TRBD1
V: TRBV9
J: TRBJ2-1
size: few
length: 17
CDR3: CASSVEGSRDSYNEQFF
DNA: TGTGCCAGCAGCGTAGAGGGGTCCCGGGACAGCTACAATGAGCAGTTCTTC

D: TRBD1
V: TRBV12-3/TRBV12-4
J: TRBJ2-7
size: many
length: 14
CDR3: CASSLGQESYEQYF
DNA: TGTGCCAGCAGCCTCGGACAGGAATCCTACGAGCAGTACTTC

D: TRBD1
V: TRBV14
J: TRBJ2-7
size: many
length: 15
CDR3: CASSQGQGSPHEQYF
DNA: TGTGCCAGCAGCCAAGGACAGGGGTCCCCCCACGAGCAGTACTTC

D: NA
V: TRBV9
J: TRBJ2-1
size: few
length: 16
CDR3: CASSLSGASSYNEQFF
DNA: TGTGCCAGCAGCCTATCTGGGGCCAGCTCCTACAATGAGCAGTTCTTC

D: NA
V: TRBV6-5
J: TRBJ1-1
size: few
length: 15
CDR3: CASSSPRAGNTEAFF
DNA: TGTGCCAGCAGTTCCCCCCGGGCCGGGAACACTGAAGCTTTCTTT

D: NA
V: TRBV20-1
J: TRBJ2-2
size: few
length: 17
CDR3: CSARDSGGGLWTGELFF
DNA: TGCAGTGCTAGAGATTCCGGGGGAGGCCTTTGGACCGGGGAGCTGTTTTTT

D: TRBD2
V: TRBV20-1
J: TRBJ2-5
size: few
length: 15
CDR3: CSARKGSGVQETQYF
DNA: TGCAGTGCTAGAAAGGGTAGCGGGGTCCAAGAGACCCAGTACTTC

D: NA
V: TRBV6-1
J: TRBJ1-4
size: few
length: 15
CDR3: CASRSGTPTNEKLFF
DNA: TGTGCCAGCAGGTCCGGGACACCAACTAATGAAAAACTGTTTTTT

D: NA
V: TRBV12-3/TRBV12-4
J: TRBJ1-1
size: NA
length: 13
CDR3: CASSFAGRGEAFF
DNA: TGTGCCAGCAGTTTCGCAGGGCGGGGTGAAGCTTTCTTT

D: TRBD1
V: TRBV20-1
J: TRBJ1-2
size: few
length: 14
CDR3: CSARDRQGANGYTF
DNA: TGCAGTGCTAGAGATCGACAGGGGGCGAACGGCTACACCTTC

D: NA
V: TRBV5-6
J: TRBJ2-5
size: NA
length: 14
CDR3: CASSFGVEGETQYF
DNA: TGTGCCAGCAGCTTCGGGGTCGAAGGGGAGACCCAGTACTTC

D: NA
V: TRBV12-3/TRBV12-4
J: TRBJ1-1
size: many
length: 12
CDR3: CASSYTGVEAFF
DNA: TGTGCCAGCAGTTATACAGGTGTCGAAGCTTTCTTT

D: TRBD2
V: TRBV7-9
J: TRBJ2-1
size: many
length: 16
CDR3: CASSLGGGGAYNEQFF
DNA: TGTGCCAGCAGCTTAGGAGGCGGGGGGGCCTACAATGAGCAGTTCTTC